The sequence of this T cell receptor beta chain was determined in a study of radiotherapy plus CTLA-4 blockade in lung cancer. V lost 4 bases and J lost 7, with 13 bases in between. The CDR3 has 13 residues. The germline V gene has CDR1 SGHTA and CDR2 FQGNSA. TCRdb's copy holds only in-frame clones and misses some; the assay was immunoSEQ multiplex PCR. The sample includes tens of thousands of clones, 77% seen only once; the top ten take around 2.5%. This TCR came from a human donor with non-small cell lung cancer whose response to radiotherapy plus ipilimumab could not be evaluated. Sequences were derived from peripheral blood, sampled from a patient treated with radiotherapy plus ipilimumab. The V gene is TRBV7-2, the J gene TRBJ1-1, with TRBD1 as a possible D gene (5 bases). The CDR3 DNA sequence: TGTGCCAGCAGCTGGATGACAGAGCTTGAAGCTTTCTTT. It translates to CASSWMTELEAFF.